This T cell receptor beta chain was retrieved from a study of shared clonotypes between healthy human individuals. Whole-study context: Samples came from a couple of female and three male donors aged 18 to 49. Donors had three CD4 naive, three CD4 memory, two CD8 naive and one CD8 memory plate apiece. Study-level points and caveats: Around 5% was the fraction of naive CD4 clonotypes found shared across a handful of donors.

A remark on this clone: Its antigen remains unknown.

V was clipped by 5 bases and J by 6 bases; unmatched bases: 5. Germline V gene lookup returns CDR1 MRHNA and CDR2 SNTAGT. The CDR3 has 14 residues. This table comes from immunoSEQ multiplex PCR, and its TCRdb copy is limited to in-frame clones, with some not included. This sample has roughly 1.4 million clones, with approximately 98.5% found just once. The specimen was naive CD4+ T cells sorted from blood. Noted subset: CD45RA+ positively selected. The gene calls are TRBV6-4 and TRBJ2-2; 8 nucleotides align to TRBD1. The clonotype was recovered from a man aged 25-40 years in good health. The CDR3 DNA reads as TGTGCCAGCAGTATTAACAGGGGGGCCGGGGAGCTGTTTTTT. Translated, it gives CASSINRGAGELFF.